This T cell receptor (beta chain) was sequenced during a study of radiotherapy plus CTLA-4 blockade in lung cancer. Receiving focal radiation plus CTLA-4 blockade with ipilimumab were patients who had chemo-refractory metastatic non-small-cell lung cancer. V dropped 0 bases and J dropped 11; count of bases not matched to a gene: 4. This CDR3 region has 15 residues. Germline lookup yields CDR1 LGHNA and CDR2 YSLEER. General observations from the study: The best prediction of response reportedly came from early blood T cell clone dynamics, with interferon-beta.

Method: immunoSEQ multiplex PCR; TCRdb's copy keeps in-frame clones and lacks some. The sample contains about 33,000 clones, more than 80% of which appear only once. Remarks on this clone: As yet, its antigen is unknown.

Material: peripheral blood, obtained from a patient treated with radiotherapy plus ipilimumab. The V gene is TRBV4-3, the J gene TRBJ1-6; TRBD1 agrees at 10 bases. This clonotype was obtained from a human donor with non-small cell lung cancer that progressed on radiotherapy plus ipilimumab. CDR3 sequence (DNA): TGCGCCAGCAGCCAAGAGGGACAGGGGTCACCACCCCTCCACTTT. It is translated as CASSQEGQGSPPLHF.